These T cell receptor beta chains were read from a single sample in a study of OX40 agonist ivuxolimab in advanced cancers. The assay was immunoSEQ multiplex PCR, and TCRdb's table has in-frame clones only and misses some. The table has tens of thousands of clones, roughly 83% seen once. The material sequenced was CD4+ or CD8+ T cells sorted from blood, taken in a trial of the OX40 agonist ivuxolimab. All receptors derive from an adult with an advanced solid tumor such as melanoma, head and neck, liver or kidney cancer. Each CDR3 is given with its conserved first and last residue. A D gene is named only where the DNA matches it firmly. Size is omitted from some rows. Given values are once, few, many or a class for expanded clones.

v_gene	j_gene	abundance	d_gene	CDR3aa	CDR3nt
TRBV29-1	TRBJ1-2	once	-	CSFAAPGVPTSYGYTF	TGCAGCTTCGCCGCCCCGGGGGTCCCAACTTCCTATGGCTACACCTTC
TRBV2	TRBJ1-4	-	-	CASSEKTGDNEKLFF	TGTGCCAGCAGTGAAAAGACAGGAGATAATGAAAAACTGTTTTTT
TRBV29-1	TRBJ2-1	-	-	CSVGVSLTYNEQFF	TGCAGCGTTGGGGTCAGCCTTACCTACAATGAGCAGTTCTTC
TRBV19	TRBJ1-2	-	-	CASSISRFGGYGYTF	TGTGCCAGTAGTATCTCCAGGTTTGGAGGGTATGGCTACACCTTC
TRBV4-1	TRBJ2-2	-	TRBD1	CASSTRQGGTGELFF	TGCGCCAGCAGCACCCGACAGGGGGGCACCGGGGAGCTGTTTTTT
TRBV9	TRBJ2-7	-	TRBD1	CASSLGVLAGGEQYF	TGTGCCAGCAGCCTGGGTGTATTGGCAGGGGGCGAGCAGTACTTC
TRBV7-9	TRBJ2-7	-	-	CASSFGRGSYEQYF	TGTGCCAGCAGCTTCGGCAGGGGCTCCTACGAGCAGTACTTC
TRBV4-1	TRBJ1-5	-	-	CASSRGLNQPQHF	TGCGCCAGCAGCCGGGGCCTCAATCAGCCCCAGCATTTT
TRBV9	TRBJ1-5	-	TRBD1	CASSPTGGDQPQHF	TGTGCCAGCAGTCCTACAGGGGGCGATCAGCCCCAGCATTTT
TRBV19	TRBJ1-2	-	-	CASSLTGGTKDGYTF	TGTGCCAGTAGTTTAACGGGGGGGACAAAAGATGGCTACACCTTC
TRBV5-4	TRBJ2-5	-	-	CASSGSGLQETQYF	TGTGCCAGCAGCGGCTCGGGTCTCCAAGAGACCCAGTACTTC
TRBV7-2	TRBJ2-2	-	-	CASSLGGVFTGELFF	TGTGCCAGCAGCTTAGGTGGGGTTTTCACCGGGGAGCTGTTTTTT
TRBV5-4	TRBJ2-7	-	TRBD1	CASSLTTGKSYEQYF	TGTGCCAGCAGCCTGACGACAGGGAAATCCTACGAGCAGTACTTC
TRBV4-1	TRBJ2-7	-	-	CASSQRQVPSSYEQYF	TGCGCCAGCAGCCAACGACAGGTTCCCAGCTCCTACGAGCAGTACTTC
TRBV19	TRBJ1-1	few	-	CASSWTNTEAFF	TGTGCCAGTAGTTGGACGAACACTGAAGCTTTCTTT